This T cell receptor (beta chain) was sequenced in a study of blood T cell repertoires in COVID-19. Study context: The United States, Italy and Spain provided the acute and convalescent COVID-19 samples.

J gave up 4 bases and V 6 bases, and 3 bases lay outside the gene matches. Per germline, CDR1 SGHTA and CDR2 FQGTGA. The CDR3 runs to 14 residues. In the authors' workflow: Estimates of nucleated cell counts were drawn from the amplification of reference gene primers. Here immunoSEQ multiplex PCR was the method, and the copy in TCRdb shows in-frame clones only, minus some. The D gene and trimming were derived from the DNA, and the V and J assignments and clone size from that table. The table lists roughly 80,000 clones, approximately 88% of them singletons, with 5.8% in the top ten. The clonotype originates from a middle-aged man with active COVID-19. The sequenced sample consisted of peripheral blood. The V gene is TRBV7-3, the J gene TRBJ2-3, with TRBD2 matching 11 bases. The CDR3, as DNA: TGTGCCAGCAGTCTAGCGGGGGGTGCAGATACGCAGTATTTT. Translation gives CASSLAGGADTQYF.